This TCR beta chain was found in a study of blood T cell repertoires in COVID-19. In the study overall: The United States, Italy and Spain supplied acute and convalescent COVID-19 samples. From T cells, B-cell-depleted T cells, or PBMCs came the material, which was cDNA or gDNA.

This CDR3 contains 15 residues. Germline V gives CDR1 SGDLS, CDR2 YYNGEE. V was cut by 4 bases and J by 1 base, with 14 bases left in between. How the authors handled the data: Amplification with reference gene primers provided the estimates of nucleated cell counts. Measured with immunoSEQ multiplex PCR; TCRdb has only the in-frame clones, and not every one. D and trimming come from the DNA, and the V and J calls and clone size come from that table. The sample includes some 89,000 clones, about 83% of them seen just once. This receptor was obtained from a human donor in a cohort sampled during active COVID-19. The chain combines TRBV9 with TRBJ1-1; D might be TRBD1 (6 bases). The specimen was peripheral blood. CDR3 residues: CASSPTGTTNTEAFF. CDR3 nucleotide sequence: TGTGCCAGCAGCCCAACCGGGACAACGAACACTGAAGCTTTCTTT. Using reference TRBV9 and TRBJ1-1 for the parts outside the CDR3, the full variable domain is DSGVTQTPKHLITATGQRVTLRCSPRSGDLSVYWYQQSLDQGLQFLIQYYNGEERAKGNILERFSAQQFPDLHSELNLSSLELGDSALYFCASSPTGTTNTEAFFGQGTRLTVV.